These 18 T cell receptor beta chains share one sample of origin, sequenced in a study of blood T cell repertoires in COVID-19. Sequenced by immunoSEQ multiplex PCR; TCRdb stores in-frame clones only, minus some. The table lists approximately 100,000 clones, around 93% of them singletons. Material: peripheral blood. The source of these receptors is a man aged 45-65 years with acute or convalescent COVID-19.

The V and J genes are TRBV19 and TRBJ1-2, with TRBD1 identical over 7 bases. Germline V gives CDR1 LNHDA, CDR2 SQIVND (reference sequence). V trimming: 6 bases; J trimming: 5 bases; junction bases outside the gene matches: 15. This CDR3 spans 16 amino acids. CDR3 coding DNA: TGTGCCAGTAGCCATGGGAGCTACGGGACAGATTATGGCTACACCTTC. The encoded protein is CASSHGSYGTDYGYTF.

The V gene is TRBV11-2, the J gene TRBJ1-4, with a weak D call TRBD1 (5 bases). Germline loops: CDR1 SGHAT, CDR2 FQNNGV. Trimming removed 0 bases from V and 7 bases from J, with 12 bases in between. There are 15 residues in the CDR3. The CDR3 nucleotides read TGTGCCAGCAGCTTAGAGGTTCGGGGGGGTGAAAAACTGTTTTTT. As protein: CASSLEVRGGEKLFF. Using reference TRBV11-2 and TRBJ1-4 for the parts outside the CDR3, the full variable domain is EAGVAQSPRYKIIEKRQSVAFWCNPISGHATLYWYQQILGQGPKLLIQFQNNGVVDDSQLPKDRFSAERLKGVDSTLKIQPAKLEDSAVYLCASSLEVRGGEKLFFGSGTQLSVL.

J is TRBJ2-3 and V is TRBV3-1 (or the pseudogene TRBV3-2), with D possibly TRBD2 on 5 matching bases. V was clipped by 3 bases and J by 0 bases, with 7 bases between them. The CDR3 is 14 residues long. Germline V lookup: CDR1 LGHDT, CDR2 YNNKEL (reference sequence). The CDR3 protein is CASSHGGSTDTQYF. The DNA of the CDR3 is TGTGCCAGCAGCCATGGCGGGAGCACAGATACGCAGTATTTT.

DNA for the CDR3: TGTGCCAGCATACGGGGAGCGTACTACGAGCAGTACTTC. Protein: CASIRGAYYEQYF. The chain has TRBV6-5 and TRBJ2-7, with a possible D match to TRBD2 (5 bases). Germline V gene sequence: CDR1 MNHEY, CDR2 SVGAGI. This CDR3 contains 13 residues. V was cut by 7 bases and J by 3 bases, with 13 bases left in between.

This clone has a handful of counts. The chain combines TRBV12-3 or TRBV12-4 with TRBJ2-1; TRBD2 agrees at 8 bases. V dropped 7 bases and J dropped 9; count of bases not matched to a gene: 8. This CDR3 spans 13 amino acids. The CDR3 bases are TGTGCCAGCACCGCGAAAGCGGGGGTTGAGCAGTTCTTC. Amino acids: CASTAKAGVEQFF.

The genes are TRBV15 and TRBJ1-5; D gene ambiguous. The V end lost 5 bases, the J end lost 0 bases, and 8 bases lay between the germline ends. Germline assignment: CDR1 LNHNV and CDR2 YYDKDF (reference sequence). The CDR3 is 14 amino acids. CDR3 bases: TGTGCCACCAGCTCGGGATTTAGCAATCAGCCCCAGCATTTT. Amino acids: CATSSGFSNQPQHF.

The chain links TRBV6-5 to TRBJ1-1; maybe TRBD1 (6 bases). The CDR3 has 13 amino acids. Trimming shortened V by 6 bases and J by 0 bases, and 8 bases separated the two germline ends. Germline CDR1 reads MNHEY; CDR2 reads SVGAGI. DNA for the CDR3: TGTGCCAGCAGAGGACAGTTGAACACTGAAGCTTTCTTT. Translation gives CASRGQLNTEAFF.

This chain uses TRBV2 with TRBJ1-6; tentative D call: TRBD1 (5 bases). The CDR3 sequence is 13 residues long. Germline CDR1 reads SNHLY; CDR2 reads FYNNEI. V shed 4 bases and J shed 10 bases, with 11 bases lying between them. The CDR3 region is CASSGTPQSPLHF. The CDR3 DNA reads TGTGCCAGCAGTGGGACACCCCAGTCACCCCTCCACTTT. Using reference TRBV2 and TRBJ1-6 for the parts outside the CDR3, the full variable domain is EPEVTQTPSHQVTQMGQEVILRCVPISNHLYFYWYRQILGQKVEFLVSFYNNEISEKSEIFDDQFSVERPDGSNFTLKIRSTKLEDSAMYFCASSGTPQSPLHFGNGTRLTVT.

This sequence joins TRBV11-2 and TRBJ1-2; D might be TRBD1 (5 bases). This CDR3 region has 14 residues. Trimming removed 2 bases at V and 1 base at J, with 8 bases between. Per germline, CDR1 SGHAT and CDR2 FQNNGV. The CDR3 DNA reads TGTGCCAGCAGCTTAAAGGGGCTTAACTATGGCTACACCTTC. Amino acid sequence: CASSLKGLNYGYTF.

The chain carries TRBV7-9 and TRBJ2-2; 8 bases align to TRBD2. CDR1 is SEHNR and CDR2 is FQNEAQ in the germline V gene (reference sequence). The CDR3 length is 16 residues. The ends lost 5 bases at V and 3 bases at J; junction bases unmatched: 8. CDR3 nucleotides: TGTGCCAGCAGCCCGGGTGACGGGAGGGACACCGGGGAGCTGTTTTTT. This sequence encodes CASSPGDGRDTGELFF.

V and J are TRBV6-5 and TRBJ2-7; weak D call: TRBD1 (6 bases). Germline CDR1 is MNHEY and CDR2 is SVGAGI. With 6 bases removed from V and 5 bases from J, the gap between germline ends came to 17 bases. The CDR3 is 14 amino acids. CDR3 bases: TGTGCCAGCAGCCCACAGGGATATGGAGACGAGCAGTACTTC. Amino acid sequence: CASSPQGYGDEQYF.

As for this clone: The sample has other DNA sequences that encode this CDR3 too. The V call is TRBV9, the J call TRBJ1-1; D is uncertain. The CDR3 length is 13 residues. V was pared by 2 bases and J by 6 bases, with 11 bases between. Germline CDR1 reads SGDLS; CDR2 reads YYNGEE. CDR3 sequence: CASSVTEGAEAFF. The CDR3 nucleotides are TGTGCCAGCAGCGTTACCGAGGGCGCTGAAGCTTTCTTT.

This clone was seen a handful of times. The CDR3 reads CSVCWTGNTEAFF. The CDR3 coding sequence is TGCAGCGTTTGTTGGACAGGTAACACTGAAGCTTTCTTT. The chain couples TRBV29-1 to TRBJ1-1; 7 bases are shared with TRBD1. The V segment lost 5 bases and the J segment 2 bases; nucleotides outside the gene matches: 5. The CDR3 is made up of 13 amino acids. Germline CDR1 is SQVTM and CDR2 is ANQGSEA.

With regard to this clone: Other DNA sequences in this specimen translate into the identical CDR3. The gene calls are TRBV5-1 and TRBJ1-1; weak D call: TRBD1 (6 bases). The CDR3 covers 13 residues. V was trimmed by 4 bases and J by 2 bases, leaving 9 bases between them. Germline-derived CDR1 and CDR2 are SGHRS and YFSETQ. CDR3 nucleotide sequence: TGCGCCAGCAGCGAAGGGGGTAACACTGAAGCTTTCTTT. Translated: CASSEGGNTEAFF.

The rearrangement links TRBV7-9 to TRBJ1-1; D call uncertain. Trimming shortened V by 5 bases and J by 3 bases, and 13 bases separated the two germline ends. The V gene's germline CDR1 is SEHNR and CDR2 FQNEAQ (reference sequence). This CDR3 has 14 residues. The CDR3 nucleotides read TGTGCCAGCAGCCAGCGACGGATAGACACTGAAGCTTTCTTT. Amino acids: CASSQRRIDTEAFF.

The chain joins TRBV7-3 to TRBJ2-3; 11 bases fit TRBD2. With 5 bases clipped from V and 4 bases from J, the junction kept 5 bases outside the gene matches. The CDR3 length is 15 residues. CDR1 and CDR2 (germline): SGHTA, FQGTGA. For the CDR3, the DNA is TGTGCCAGCAGCGCGGGACTAGCGGTGGCAGATACGCAGTATTTT. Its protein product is CASSAGLAVADTQYF.

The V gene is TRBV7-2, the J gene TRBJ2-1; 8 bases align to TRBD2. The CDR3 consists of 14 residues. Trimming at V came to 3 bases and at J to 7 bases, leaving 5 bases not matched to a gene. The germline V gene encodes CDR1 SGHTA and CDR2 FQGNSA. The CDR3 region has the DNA TGTGCCAGCAGCTTTTTGTCGGGAGGGAATGAGCAGTTCTTC. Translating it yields CASSFLSGGNEQFF.

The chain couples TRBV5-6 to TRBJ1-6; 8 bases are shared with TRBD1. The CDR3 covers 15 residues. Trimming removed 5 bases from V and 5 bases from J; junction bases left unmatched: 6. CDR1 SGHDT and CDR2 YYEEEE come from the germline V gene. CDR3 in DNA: TGTGCCAGCAGAATCCAGGGGGCCCATAATTCACCCCTCCACTTT. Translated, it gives CASRIQGAHNSPLHF. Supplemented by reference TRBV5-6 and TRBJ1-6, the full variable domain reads DAGVTQSPTHLIKTRGQQVTLRCSPKSGHDTVSWYQQALGQGPQFIFQYYEEEERQRGNFPDRFSGHQFPNYSSELNVNALLLGDSALYLCASRIQGAHNSPLHFGNGTRLTVT.